These 32 T cell receptor beta chains were sequenced from one sample in a study of T cell repertoires in cytomegalovirus infection. TCRdb re-analysed the reads in MiXCR, keeping a single row per CDR3 protein. The sample holds about 830,000 distinct CDR3 sequences, 32% seen once. Their antigens are not known. Sample: cultured CD8+ T cells from PBMCs, taken from culture after CMV antigen stimulation. Every receptor here comes from a human donor in good health (CMV status not recorded). Some clones in this sample may be carry-over from other donors' samples.

The chain joins TRBV6-1 to TRBJ1-2, with D hard to call. Germline V gene data show CDR1 as MNHNS and CDR2 as SASEGT. The V gene lost 3 bases and the J gene lost 4 bases, with 12 bases spanning the gap. The CDR3 consists of 14 residues. CDR3 sequence (DNA): TGTGCCAGCAGTGATGGCGGGCTGGGCTATGGCTACACCTTC. This gives the protein CASSDGGLGYGYTF.

This clonotype was seen only a few times. This chain uses TRBV2 with TRBJ2-1; unclear D gene. The ends were cut back, 7 bases at V and 4 bases at J, with 14 bases in the middle. The CDR3 sequence is 14 residues long. The V gene's germline CDR1 is SNHLY and CDR2 FYNNEI. CDR3 amino acids: CASTGPTPYNEQFF. The CDR3, as DNA: TGTGCCAGCACCGGGCCGACCCCTTACAATGAGCAGTTCTTC. Combining the CDR3 with reference TRBV2 and TRBJ2-1 gives the whole variable domain EPEVTQTPSHQVTQMGQEVILRCVPISNHLYFYWYRQILGQKVEFLVSFYNNEISEKSEIFDDQFSVERPDGSNFTLKIRSTKLEDSAMYFCASTGPTPYNEQFFGPGTRLTVL.

The V gene is TRBV28, the J gene TRBJ1-5, with no clear D. This CDR3 comprises 15 residues. In germline, CDR1 is MDHEN, CDR2 SYDVKM. Between the trimmed V and J ends, which lost 2 bases and 1 base, there was a span of 9 bases. The CDR3 reads CASSLTLGSNQPQHF. The CDR3 region has the DNA TGTGCCAGCAGTTTAACTCTGGGAAGCAATCAGCCCCAGCATTTT.

This clonotype was seen a single time. CDR3 amino acids: CASSLGQGDSTDTQYF. For the CDR3, the DNA is TGTGCCAGCAGCTTAGGACAGGGCGACAGCACAGATACGCAGTATTTT. This rearrangement joins TRBV7-6 to TRBJ2-3; 7 nucleotides line up with TRBD1. This CDR3 contains 16 residues. Per the germline V gene, CDR1 is SGHVS and CDR2 is FNYEAQ. Germline trimming cut 1 base from V and 0 bases from J; bases unmatched to any gene: 4.

The chain joins TRBV7-9 to TRBJ2-1; D is possibly TRBD1 or TRBD2 (5 bases each). Germline CDR1 SEHNR, CDR2 FQNEAQ (reference sequence). The CDR3 is 13 amino acids. Trimming stripped 3 bases from V and 6 bases from J, with 9 bases between. CDR3 nucleotides: TGTGCCAGCAGCTTGGGGGTGTCCAATGAGCAGTTCTTC. Protein sequence: CASSLGVSNEQFF.

This clonotype appeared many times. This sequence joins TRBV7-8 and TRBJ2-2, with D perhaps matching TRBD1 or TRBD2 (6 bases each). Germline values: CDR1 SGHVS, CDR2 FQNEAQ. The CDR3 runs 17 residues. V was shortened by 4 bases and J by 0 bases, with 15 bases between the two germline ends. CDR3 bases: TGTGCCAGCAGCTCTATTAGTAGGGGGGCGAACACCGGGGAGCTGTTTTTT. It translates to CASSSISRGANTGELFF.

There are a few counts of this clonotype. The chain couples TRBV27 to TRBJ2-5, with D uncertain. With 7 bases removed from V and 5 bases from J, the gap between germline ends came to 11 bases. Germline V lookup: CDR1 MNHEY, CDR2 SMNVEV (reference sequence). The CDR3 is made up of 12 amino acids. The CDR3 is CASKDPAETQYF. The CDR3 bases are TGTGCCAGCAAAGACCCGGCGGAGACCCAGTACTTC.

The CDR3, as DNA: TGCGCCAGCAGCTTGGATAGCGGGGCCTTTTTGTACAATGAGCAGTTCTTC. The encoded protein is CASSLDSGAFLYNEQFF. The J gene is TRBJ2-1, the V gene TRBV5-1, with 8 bases that match TRBD2. Germline CDR1 SGHRS, CDR2 YFSETQ. The CDR3 is made up of 17 amino acids. Trimming took 0 bases from V and 4 from J; bases not matched to a gene: 9. The full variable domain, completed using reference TRBV5-1 and TRBJ2-1, is KAGVTQTPRYLIKTRGQQVTLSCSPISGHRSVSWYQQTPGQGLQFLFEYFSETQRNKGNFPGRFSGRQFSNSRSEMNVSTLELGDSALYLCASSLDSGAFLYNEQFFGPGTRLTVL.

This clonotype occurred a few times. The chain links TRBV7-6 to TRBJ2-5, with D perhaps TRBD2 (5 bases). This CDR3 has 13 amino acids. V gave up 4 bases and J gave up 9 bases, with 15 bases separating them. CDR1 is SGHVS and CDR2 is FNYEAQ in the germline V gene. Here the CDR3 DNA reads TGTGCCAGCAGCTCTGGACTTCCCCTGGCCCAGTACTTC. It translates to CASSSGLPLAQYF. The full variable domain, completed using reference TRBV7-6 and TRBJ2-5, is GAGVSQSPRYKVTKRGQDVALRCDPISGHVSLYWYRQALGQGPEFLTYFNYEAQQDKSGLPNDRFSAERPEGSISTLTIQRTEQRDSAMYRCASSSGLPLAQYFGPGTRLLVL.

On this clonotype itself: One base away lies a much larger clone, so this may be a sequencing read error. The chain has TRBV10-3 and TRBJ2-7; either TRBD1 or TRBD2 may fit D (7 bases each). The CDR3 contains 13 residues. V was shortened by 6 bases and J by 2 bases, with 11 bases between the two germline ends. CDR1 and CDR2 (germline): ENHRY, SYGVKD. CDR3 amino acids: CAISPGGAYEQYF. In DNA form, the CDR3 reads TGTGCCATCAGCCCAGGGGGGGCCTACGAGCAGTACTTC.

The sample holds a few counts of this clonotype. This chain joins TRBV12-3 or TRBV12-4 and TRBJ2-7; TRBD1 agrees at 8 bases. There are 17 residues in the CDR3. The ends lost 5 bases at V and 2 bases at J; junction bases unmatched: 14. The CDR3 sequence is CASSHTLRGLDPYEQYF. The CDR3, as DNA: TGTGCCAGCAGTCACACCCTCAGGGGGCTGGACCCCTACGAGCAGTACTTC.

This sequence joins TRBV27 and TRBJ1-6, with D tentatively TRBD1 (5 bases). Germline V gene lookup returns CDR1 MNHEY and CDR2 SMNVEV (reference sequence). V was shortened by 1 base and J by 8 bases, with 9 bases between the two germline ends. The CDR3 sequence is 14 residues long. This chain's CDR3 is CASSLLGRDSPLHF. In DNA form, the CDR3 reads TGTGCCAGCAGTTTATTGGGGCGTGATTCACCCCTCCACTTT.

V is TRBV7-9 and J is TRBJ2-5; no reliable D call. The CDR3 has 14 residues. Per the germline V gene, CDR1 is SEHNR and CDR2 is FQNEAQ (reference sequence). The ends were cut back, 5 bases at V and 3 bases at J, with 13 bases in the middle. Here the CDR3 DNA reads TGTGCCAGCAGCCCGTCTCGGTCCGAAGAGACCCAGTACTTC. Encoded protein: CASSPSRSEETQYF. The full variable domain, rest sourced from reference TRBV7-9 and TRBJ2-5, is DTGVSQNPRHKITKRGQNVTFRCDPISEHNRLYWYRQTLGQGPEFLTYFQNEAQLEKSRLLSDRFSAERPKGSFSTLEIQRTEQGDSAMYLCASSPSRSEETQYFGPGTRLLVL.

This chain connects TRBV6-1 to TRBJ1-1; D not resolved. Per germline, CDR1 MNHNS and CDR2 SASEGT. The CDR3 runs 12 residues. V lost 2 bases and J lost 6, with 7 bases in between. The CDR3, as DNA: TGTGCCAGCAGTGAATTGGGAGCTGAAGCTTTCTTT. It translates to CASSELGAEAFF.

This clonotype is medium-sized (0.01 to 0.1%) within its sample. The rearrangement joins TRBV7-9 to TRBJ2-2, with TRBD1 identical over 10 bases. The CDR3 is made up of 14 amino acids. Germline trimming cut 5 bases from V and 5 bases from J; bases unmatched to any gene: 2. The germline V gene has CDR1 SEHNR and CDR2 FQNEAQ (reference sequence). CDR3 bases: TGTGCCAGCAGCGCGGGACAGGGGACCGGGGAGCTGTTTTTT. Its protein product is CASSAGQGTGELFF.

This clonotype has a handful of counts. The rearrangement joins TRBV7-9 to TRBJ2-5, with unresolved D. The CDR3 is made up of 13 amino acids. Trimming removed 8 bases from V and 4 bases from J, with 14 bases in between. Germline-derived CDR1 and CDR2 are SEHNR and FQNEAQ (reference sequence). CDR3 nucleotides: TGTGCCAGCGGCCCACCGCGTGTAGAGACCCAGTACTTC. It translates to CASGPPRVETQYF.

In this sample, this clonotype turned up a few times. In DNA form, the CDR3 reads TGTGCCAGCAGTCCTGTGGGACAGGCCTACGAGCAGTACTTC. Protein: CASSPVGQAYEQYF. The J gene is TRBJ2-7, the V gene TRBV27; TRBD1 aligns across 8 bases. Germline CDR1 MNHEY, CDR2 SMNVEV (reference sequence). The trim removed 5 bases at V and 2 bases at J, leaving 5 bases unmatched. This CDR3 is 14 amino acids long.

Only a few counts were recorded for this clonotype. V usage is TRBV27 and J usage is TRBJ2-1; TRBD2 aligns across 7 bases. Trimming cost V 5 bases and J 3 bases; bases outside gene matches: 13. The germline V gene has CDR1 MNHEY and CDR2 SMNVEV (reference sequence). The CDR3 is 17 residues long. The CDR3 bases are TGTGCCAGCAGTCCCTTAAGAAATGCGGGGGACTACAATGAGCAGTTCTTC. It yields the protein CASSPLRNAGDYNEQFF.

The V gene is TRBV6-6, the J gene TRBJ2-1, with D maybe TRBD2 (5 bases). Trimming cost V 7 bases and J 1 base, with 14 bases left between them. This CDR3 has 15 residues. CDR1 is MNHNY, CDR2 SVGAGI, per germline (reference sequence). CDR3 in DNA: TGTGCCAGCACCGTTCCTTCGGGGTCCTACAATGAGCAGTTCTTC. Translated: CASTVPSGSYNEQFF.

This clonotype appeared a few times. The chain is built from TRBV6-5 and TRBJ2-2; D not resolved. This CDR3 comprises 15 residues. V shed 0 bases and J shed 0 bases, with 5 bases lying between them. Per germline, CDR1 MNHEY and CDR2 SVGAGI. CDR3 in amino acids: CASSYSQANTGELFF. The CDR3 DNA sequence: TGTGCCAGCAGTTACTCCCAGGCGAACACCGGGGAGCTGTTTTTT.

This clonotype was detected only a few times. The chain recombines TRBV7-8 with TRBJ2-3, with D uncertain. From germline, CDR1 is SGHVS and CDR2 FQNEAQ. V lost 2 bases and J lost 0, with 9 bases in between. The CDR3 contains 15 residues. CDR3: CASSLFESSTDTQYF. In nucleotides, the CDR3 is TGTGCCAGCAGCTTATTTGAGTCTAGCACAGATACGCAGTATTTT.

This clonotype was detected only once. This chain joins TRBV7-2 and TRBJ1-5; no reliable D call. The CDR3 extends over 14 amino acids. Germline values: CDR1 SGHTA, CDR2 FQGNSA. The V and J ends lost 7 bases and 5 bases respectively, with 15 bases between them. The CDR3 coding sequence is TGTGCCAGCAACAATCGGGCAGAATATCAGCCCCAGCATTTT. Protein: CASNNRAEYQPQHF.

In this sample, this clonotype turned up a few times. This rearrangement joins TRBV15 to TRBJ2-1; D possibly uses TRBD1 or TRBD2 (5 bases each). Trimming shortened V by 0 bases and J by 4 bases, and 19 bases separated the two germline ends. The germline gives CDR1 LNHNV, CDR2 YYDKDF (reference sequence). The CDR3 has 18 amino acids. The CDR3: CATSRDLGDFGPYNEQFF. The CDR3 DNA sequence: TGTGCCACCAGCAGAGATCTGGGGGATTTTGGGCCTTACAATGAGCAGTTCTTC.

This clonotype was seen more than once but under ten times. V and J are TRBV4-3 and TRBJ2-5; 8 nucleotides match TRBD2. The CDR3 extends over 15 amino acids. Trimming took 4 bases from V and 2 from J; bases not matched to a gene: 6. CDR1 and CDR2 from the germline V gene are LGHNA and YSLEER. For the CDR3, the DNA is TGCGCCAGCAGCCCTCGGGGGGGCCCTCAAGAGACCCAGTACTTC. This gives the protein CASSPRGGPQETQYF.

There are a few counts of this clonotype. The rearrangement uses TRBV9 and TRBJ2-5, with D tentatively TRBD1 (5 bases). The ends were cut back, 0 bases at V and 1 base at J, with 7 bases in the middle. The length of the CDR3 is 14 residues. Germline CDR1 SGDLS, CDR2 YYNGEE. This chain's CDR3 is CASSVGTSQETQYF. The CDR3 DNA follows: TGTGCCAGCAGCGTAGGGACATCCCAAGAGACCCAGTACTTC.

This chain links TRBV6-1 with TRBJ2-5; a possible D gene is TRBD1 (5 bases). The CDR3 extends over 16 amino acids. CDR1 is MNHNS, CDR2 SASEGT, per germline. Trimming removed 7 bases at V and 0 bases at J, with 18 bases between. Here the CDR3 DNA reads TGTGCCAGCATGTCCGGACAAACCATCTACCAAGAGACCCAGTACTTC. Translating gives CASMSGQTIYQETQYF.

The J gene is TRBJ1-4, the V gene TRBV12-3 or TRBV12-4, with D tentatively TRBD1 (6 bases). There are 16 residues in the CDR3. V shed 3 bases and J shed 5 bases, with 16 bases lying between them. The CDR3 reads CASSFWGGRRNEKLFF. The DNA for the CDR3 is TGTGCCAGCAGTTTTTGGGGGGGCAGGAGGAATGAAAAACTGTTTTTT.

The chain links TRBV24-1 to TRBJ1-2; 8 nucleotides match TRBD1. V dropped 4 bases and J dropped 7; count of bases not matched to a gene: 16. CDR1 is KGHDR, CDR2 SFDVKD, per germline. The CDR3 is made up of 17 amino acids. The DNA for the CDR3 is TGTGCCACCAGTGAACACGGACAGGGAGGGCGGCCGGGTGGCTACACCTTC. This encodes CATSEHGQGGRPGGYTF.

The rearrangement joins TRBV27 to TRBJ1-1; D perhaps matches TRBD1 (6 bases). V dropped 5 bases and J dropped 1 base, with 14 bases sitting between them. Germline CDR1 and CDR2: MNHEY and SMNVEV (reference sequence). This CDR3 has 15 residues. The CDR3 nucleotides are TGTGCCAGCAGTACTGAGGGGGGGAGGAACACTGAAGCTTTCTTT. Its translation is CASSTEGGRNTEAFF.

This clonotype has a handful of counts. The chain links TRBV2 to TRBJ2-3; 7 bases match TRBD1. The CDR3 is 19 residues long. The germline CDR1 and CDR2 sequences are SNHLY and FYNNEI. V dropped 2 bases and J dropped 2; count of bases not matched to a gene: 16. CDR3: CASSENDGTDPKDTDTQYF. DNA for the CDR3: TGTGCCAGCAGTGAAAATGATGGGACAGACCCGAAGGACACAGATACGCAGTATTTT.

A few counts support this clonotype. This sequence joins TRBV10-3 and TRBJ2-7, with 8 bases fitting TRBD1. The germline CDR1 and CDR2 sequences are ENHRY and SYGVKD. The CDR3 is 13 amino acids. V lost 7 bases, J lost 2 bases, and 4 bases stayed unmatched. The CDR3 DNA reads as TGTGCCATCAAGCGGACAGGGACCTACGAGCAGTACTTC. Protein: CAIKRTGTYEQYF.

The sample holds a few counts of this clonotype. The V and J genes are TRBV28 and TRBJ2-2, with 12 bases matching TRBD2. Trimming at V came to 7 bases and at J to 0 bases, leaving 21 bases not matched to a gene. The V gene's germline CDR1 is MDHEN and CDR2 SYDVKM. The CDR3 extends over 22 amino acids. The CDR3 region is CASKPPRGGLAGPISNTGELFF. The CDR3 DNA follows: TGTGCCAGCAAGCCGCCGAGGGGTGGACTAGCGGGGCCGATATCGAACACCGGGGAGCTGTTTTTT.